Below, 7 T cell receptor beta chains from the same sample are listed, as sequenced in a study of blood T cell repertoires in COVID-19. Clones were sequenced by immunoSEQ multiplex PCR, and TCRdb holds only the in-frame ones, with some missing. In the table there are 260,000 or so clones, approximately 80% of which are singletons. What was sequenced was peripheral blood. Every receptor here comes from an elderly woman with COVID-19, enrolled during active disease.

The chain's CDR3 is CASSSQQGVYGYTF. In DNA, the CDR3 is TGTGCCAGCAGTTCCCAACAGGGAGTCTATGGCTACACCTTC. The chain couples TRBV6-5 to TRBJ1-2, with D maybe TRBD1 (6 bases). The length of the CDR3 is 14 residues. Per the germline V gene, CDR1 is MNHEY and CDR2 is SVGAGI. V lost 4 bases to trimming and J lost 4 bases, with 13 bases between them.

The chain carries TRBV16 and TRBJ2-7; tentatively, D is TRBD1 (6 bases). This CDR3 comprises 14 residues. Germline V CDR1 and CDR2: KGHSY, FQNENV. Deletions cut 3 bases from V and 0 bases from J, with 9 bases between. As DNA, the CDR3 is TGTGCCAGCAGCCATCAGGGGAGCTCCTACGAGCAGTACTTC. Protein sequence: CASSHQGSSYEQYF.

The V call is TRBV3-1 (or the pseudogene TRBV3-2), the J call TRBJ2-2, with 8 bases matching TRBD1. Germline CDR1 reads LGHDT; CDR2 reads YNNKEL (reference sequence). The CDR3 loop spans 15 amino acids. J lost 5 bases, V lost 4 bases, and 6 bases had no gene match. CDR3 sequence: CASSPRQGRTGELFF. CDR3 coding DNA: TGTGCCAGCAGCCCAAGACAGGGGAGGACCGGGGAGCTGTTTTTT.

V is TRBV7-8 and J is TRBJ2-7; 7 bases map to TRBD1. J lost 2 bases, V lost 5 bases, and 3 bases had no gene match. CDR1 is SGHVS and CDR2 is FQNEAQ in the germline V gene. The CDR3 totals 13 residues. The CDR3 spells CASSRDRAYEQYF. The DNA of the CDR3 is TGTGCCAGCAGCCGAGACAGGGCCTACGAGCAGTACTTC.

The rearrangement uses TRBV7-8 and TRBJ2-2; unclear D gene. The CDR3 runs 15 residues. Trimming left V 5 bases short and J 1 base short, with 11 bases between. Germline loops: CDR1 SGHVS, CDR2 FQNEAQ. The CDR3 DNA reads as TGTGCCAGCAGCCGAGAAGACTGGAACACCGGGGAGCTGTTTTTT. Its protein product is CASSREDWNTGELFF. The variable domain in full, with the rest retrieved from reference TRBV7-8 and TRBJ2-2, is GAGVSQSPRYKVAKRGQDVALRCDPISGHVSLFWYQQALGQGPEFLTYFQNEAQLDKSGLPSDRFFAERPEGSVSTLKIQRTQQEDSAVYLCASSREDWNTGELFFGEGSRLTVL.

The rearrangement uses TRBV6-5 and TRBJ1-3; D is unresolved. The V and J ends lost 0 bases and 0 bases respectively, with 6 bases between them. The germline V gene has CDR1 MNHEY and CDR2 SVGAGI. The CDR3 contains 15 residues. The chain's CDR3 is CASSYSRVSGNTIYF. CDR3 in DNA: TGTGCCAGCAGTTACTCGCGGGTCTCTGGAAACACCATATATTTT.

The chain carries TRBV21-1 and TRBJ2-4; the listed D gene, TRBD2, was not tested against the DNA. TRBV21-1 is assigned pseudogene status. CDR3 length: 13 residues. CDR3 sequence: CASIKGDKNIQYF. The DNA for the CDR3 is TGTGCCAGCATCAAAGGAGATAAAAACATTCAGTACTTC.